The 14 T cell receptor beta chains presented below share a single source sample, sequenced in a study of shared clonotypes between healthy human individuals. Repertoires were generated with immunoSEQ multiplex PCR, while TCRdb's copy carries only in-frame clones and drops some. This sample has some 2.3 million clones, with about 92% found just once. Sequenced input: naive CD4+ T cells from PBMCs. Sample subset: CD45RA+ positively selected. The receptors here all came from a man aged 18-30 years in good health. Some clones in this sample may be carry-over from other donors' samples.

The chain couples TRBV5-1 to TRBJ2-3; TRBD2 matches at 8 bases. With 4 bases clipped from V and 3 bases from J, the junction kept 13 bases outside the gene matches. The CDR3 contains 17 residues. Germline loops: CDR1 SGHRS, CDR2 YFSETQ. CDR3 amino acids: CASSPELGGRTTDTQYF. CDR3 sequence (DNA): TGCGCCAGCAGCCCGGAATTGGGCGGGAGGACTACAGATACGCAGTATTTT.

The rearrangement uses TRBV5-1 and TRBJ1-1, with D hard to call. Germline V gene sequence: CDR1 SGHRS, CDR2 YFSETQ. The CDR3 is 14 residues long. V lost 3 bases, J lost 2 bases, and 11 bases lay in between. The CDR3 region is CASSYEFQNTEAFF. The CDR3 coding sequence is TGCGCCAGCAGCTACGAGTTCCAAAACACTGAAGCTTTCTTT.

The rearrangement links TRBV6-5 to TRBJ2-3; 8 positions agree with TRBD2. The germline gives CDR1 MNHEY, CDR2 SVGAGI. The CDR3 is 16 amino acids. The J segment lost 3 bases and the V segment lost 0 bases, leaving 5 bases of the junction unmatched. The CDR3 protein is CASSYSRQRGTDTQYF. CDR3 nucleotide sequence: TGTGCCAGCAGTTACTCGAGGCAGCGGGGGACAGATACGCAGTATTTT.

This sequence joins TRBV6-6 and TRBJ2-1; D not resolved. The V gene's germline CDR1 is MNHNY and CDR2 SVGAGI (reference sequence). CDR3 length: 16 amino acids. Trimming took off 4 bases at V and 2 bases at J, with 15 bases between the two ends. The chain's CDR3 is CASSSLEDGAYNEQFF. The CDR3 DNA sequence: TGTGCCAGCAGTTCCCTCGAGGACGGAGCCTACAATGAGCAGTTCTTC.

The chain joins TRBV6-5 to TRBJ2-7; a possible D gene is TRBD1 (6 bases). The CDR3 contains 15 residues. V was pared by 6 bases and J by 4 bases, with 19 bases between. Germline assignment: CDR1 MNHEY and CDR2 SVGAGI. DNA for the CDR3: TGTGCCAGCAGCGCGCCGAATGACAGGAGGTACGAGCAGTACTTC. Translating gives CASSAPNDRRYEQYF.

This chain links TRBV6-6 with TRBJ2-3, with D possibly TRBD1 on 5 matching bases. Trimming pared 7 bases from V and 0 bases from J, leaving 14 bases between. Per germline, CDR1 MNHNY and CDR2 SVGAGI (reference sequence). This CDR3 is 15 amino acids long. As DNA, the CDR3 is TGTGCCAGCACTCTTAGGGGTTCTAGCACAGATACGCAGTATTTT. Translating it yields CASTLRGSSTDTQYF.

This chain joins TRBV19 and TRBJ2-2, with D tentatively TRBD1 or TRBD2 (5 bases each). The ends were cut back, 1 base at V and 2 bases at J, with 11 bases in the middle. The CDR3 covers 16 residues. Germline V CDR1 and CDR2: LNHDA, SQIVND (reference sequence). CDR3 nucleotide sequence: TGTGCCAGTAGTATAGTGGTCGGGACCAACACCGGGGAGCTGTTTTTT. Protein product: CASSIVVGTNTGELFF.

The gene calls are TRBV19 and TRBJ2-3, with 7 bases lining up with TRBD2. Germline trimming cut 5 bases from V and 0 bases from J; bases unmatched to any gene: 2. The CDR3 loop spans 14 amino acids. Per the germline V gene, CDR1 is LNHDA and CDR2 is SQIVND (reference sequence). This CDR3 reads CASSAGRSTDTQYF. The DNA for the CDR3 is TGTGCCAGTAGTGCCGGGAGGAGCACAGATACGCAGTATTTT.

V usage is TRBV5-8 and J usage is TRBJ1-3; perhaps TRBD1 as D (5 bases). CDR1 is SGHTS and CDR2 is YDEGEE in the germline V gene. This CDR3 has 14 amino acids. V shed 1 base and J shed 2 bases, with 7 bases lying between them. The CDR3 coding sequence is TGTGCCAGCAGCTTGATGGGGCCTGGAAACACCATATATTTT. This translates into CASSLMGPGNTIYF.

J is TRBJ2-7 and V is TRBV11-2; possibly TRBD1 for D (5 bases). Germline V gene lookup returns CDR1 SGHAT and CDR2 FQNNGV. The CDR3 loop spans 16 amino acids. Trimming removed 2 bases from V and 3 bases from J, with 17 bases in between. CDR3 coding DNA: TGTGCCAGCAGCTTAATAGGGGCAGCACGCAGCTACGAGCAGTACTTC. Its protein is CASSLIGAARSYEQYF. The variable domain in full, completed from reference TRBV11-2 and TRBJ2-7, reads EAGVAQSPRYKIIEKRQSVAFWCNPISGHATLYWYQQILGQGPKLLIQFQNNGVVDDSQLPKDRFSAERLKGVDSTLKIQPAKLEDSAVYLCASSLIGAARSYEQYFGPGTRLTVT.

This chain links TRBV4-1 with TRBJ2-3, with D unclear. Trimming cost V 4 bases and J 5 bases, with 10 bases left between them. The CDR3 runs to 13 residues. Germline V CDR1 and CDR2: MGHRA, YSYEKL. The CDR3 is CASSPETEDTQYF. Written as DNA, the CDR3 is TGCGCCAGCAGCCCGGAGACCGAAGATACGCAGTATTTT.

About this clone: Different DNA sequences within this sample yield the same CDR3. The CDR3 DNA is TGCGCCAGCAGCTTGGCCGGGCTAGCCGGGGAGACCCAGTACTTC. Protein product: CASSLAGLAGETQYF. This chain uses TRBV5-1 with TRBJ2-5; D might be TRBD2 (5 bases). The V and J ends lost 0 bases and 5 bases respectively, with 14 bases between them. The CDR3 has 15 residues. Germline V lookup: CDR1 SGHRS, CDR2 YFSETQ.

To note about this clone: At one end the junction does not follow the germline gene, possibly because of a read error. V usage is TRBV5-4 and J usage is TRBJ1-2; 7 nucleotides align to TRBD1. Germline CDR1 reads SGHNT; CDR2 reads YYREEE (reference sequence). The CDR3 sequence is 13 residues long. CDR3 amino acids: CASSLGQPYGYTF. CDR3 nucleotide sequence: TGTGCCAGCAGTTTGGGACAGCCCTATGGCTACACCTTC.

The V and J genes are TRBV7-3 and TRBJ1-1; no clear D. V lost 5 bases and J lost 3, with 13 bases in between. This CDR3 region has 14 residues. Germline loops: CDR1 SGHTA, CDR2 FQGTGA. The CDR3, as DNA: TGTGCCAGCAGCGAAAGTCCAGTCGACACTGAAGCTTTCTTT. Protein product: CASSESPVDTEAFF.